The text below deals with one T cell receptor beta chain. What it recognizes is unknown. Method: immunoSEQ multiplex PCR; TCRdb's copy keeps in-frame clones and lacks some. The table records 350,000 to 450,000 clones, approximately 84% of them present only once. This record comes from a study of Ad26.COV2.S vaccination and SARS-CoV-2 variants. Study observations and caveats: Total T cell responses may have been underestimated by the TCR breadth and depth analyses. Reported post-vaccination CD8+ and CD4+ T cell responses to spike showed substantial breadth. Vaccine recipients posted higher spike-specific TCR breadth than their placebo counterparts.

In germline, CDR1 is SGHRS, CDR2 YFSETQ. Deletions cut 0 bases from V and 3 bases from J, with 14 bases between. The length of the CDR3 is 16 residues. Sample treatment: roughly 19 received Ad26.COV2.S at low or high dose, single or two shots; roughly 5 received placebo; per-sample allocation not given. Specimen acquisition occurred on day 63 following the initial vaccine or placebo injection. An adult donor aged 18-55 years was enrolled in Boston. The sequence was obtained from a person between 18 and 59 years old who received the Ad26.COV2.S COVID-19 vaccine or a placebo. The chain couples TRBV5-1 to TRBJ2-3; possible D gene TRBD1, 6 bases. Sequencing was performed on peripheral blood, taken in a trial of Ad26.COV2.S vaccine versus placebo. The CDR3 loop is CASSLAGQTYTDTQYF. The CDR3, as DNA: TGCGCCAGCAGCTTGGCAGGACAGACATATACAGATACGCAGTATTTT.